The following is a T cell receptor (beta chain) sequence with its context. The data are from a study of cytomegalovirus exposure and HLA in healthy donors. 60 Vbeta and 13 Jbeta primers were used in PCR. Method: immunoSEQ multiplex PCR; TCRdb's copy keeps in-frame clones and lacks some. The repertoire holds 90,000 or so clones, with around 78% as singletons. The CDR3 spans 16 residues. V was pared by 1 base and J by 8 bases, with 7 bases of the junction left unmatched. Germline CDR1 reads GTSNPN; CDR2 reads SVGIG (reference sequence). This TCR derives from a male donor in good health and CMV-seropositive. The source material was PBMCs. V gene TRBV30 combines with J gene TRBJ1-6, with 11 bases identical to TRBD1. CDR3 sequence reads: CAWSGGDRGGYSPLHF. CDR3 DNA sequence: TGTGCCTGGAGTGGAGGGGACAGGGGGGGATATTCACCCCTCCACTTT.